This T cell receptor (beta chain) was observed in a study of blood T cell repertoires in COVID-19. Study overall: Some COVID-19 samples were acute and others convalescent; all came from the United States, Italy and Spain. T cells, B-cell-depleted T cells, or PBMCs supplied cDNA or gDNA.

Authors' analysis steps: From reference gene primer amplification, estimates of nucleated cell counts were derived. The assay was immunoSEQ multiplex PCR, and TCRdb's table has in-frame clones only and misses some. Clone size and the V and J calls come from that table; the DNA yielded D and trimming. Of some 270,000 clones in the sample, 75% to 90% were seen once. Deletions cut 6 bases from V and 4 bases from J, with 6 bases between. The CDR3 totals 11 residues. Germline-derived CDR1 and CDR2 are DFQATT and SNEGSKA (reference sequence). The sequence was obtained from a woman in her seventies with acute or convalescent COVID-19. The sample consisted of peripheral blood. The gene calls are TRBV20-1 and TRBJ2-2; D ambiguous. CDR3 DNA sequence: TGCAGTGCCCTTAGCACCGGGGAGCTGTTTTTT. Translation gives CSALSTGELFF.